This entry lists 24 T cell receptor beta chains sequenced from one sample in a study of cytotoxic CD8 clonotypes in ibrutinib-treated CLL. Method: immunoSEQ multiplex PCR; TCRdb's copy keeps in-frame clones and lacks some. This table holds some 200,000 clones, 70% found once. Sequences were derived from PBMCs, sampled after 12 months of ibrutinib treatment. These TCRs come from a human donor with chronic lymphocytic leukemia.

The V gene is TRBV7-2, the J gene TRBJ1-5; D call uncertain. The V and J ends lost 0 bases and 0 bases respectively, with 9 bases between them. Per the germline V gene, CDR1 is SGHTA and CDR2 is FQGNSA. This CDR3 contains 16 residues. The DNA for the CDR3 is TGTGCCAGCAGCTTAGCGGCACGGTATAGCAATCAGCCCCAGCATTTT. Its translation: CASSLAARYSNQPQHF.

The CDR3 loop reads CASSLGLATYQETQYF. Written as DNA, the CDR3 is TGCGCCAGCAGCTTGGGGCTAGCCACCTACCAAGAGACCCAGTACTTC. The gene calls are TRBV5-1 and TRBJ2-5; weak D call: TRBD2 (5 bases). Trimming took 0 bases from V and 0 from J, leaving 12 bases between them. CDR3 length: 16 residues. In germline, CDR1 is SGHRS, CDR2 YFSETQ. Variable domain in full (rest from reference TRBV5-1 and TRBJ2-5): KAGVTQTPRYLIKTRGQQVTLSCSPISGHRSVSWYQQTPGQGLQFLFEYFSETQRNKGNFPGRFSGRQFSNSRSEMNVSTLELGDSALYLCASSLGLATYQETQYFGPGTRLLVL.

The V gene is TRBV6-6, the J gene TRBJ2-1; no definite D call. CDR1 is MNHNY and CDR2 is SVGAGI in the germline V gene (reference sequence). This CDR3 is 13 amino acids long. Trimming took off 1 base at V and 7 bases at J, with 8 bases between the two ends. CDR3 residues: CASSYFSGNEQFF. The CDR3 nucleotides read TGTGCCAGCAGTTACTTTTCCGGGAATGAGCAGTTCTTC.

The rearrangement links TRBV2 to TRBJ2-3; no clear D gene. The CDR3 consists of 13 residues. Germline CDR1 SNHLY, CDR2 FYNNEI. Trimming removed 5 bases at V and 11 bases at J, with 17 bases between. CDR3 bases: TGTGCCAGCAGTTTAAGCACTCTCTTACAGCAGTATTTT. It specifies CASSLSTLLQQYF.

The gene calls are TRBV4-3 and TRBJ2-2; D gene unclear. This CDR3 is 15 amino acids long. From germline, CDR1 is LGHNA and CDR2 YSLEER. Trimming left V 5 bases short and J 2 bases short, with 12 bases between. The CDR3 reads CASSDFLVNTGELFF. In DNA form, the CDR3 reads TGCGCCAGCAGCGATTTCCTCGTTAACACCGGGGAGCTGTTTTTT.

The chain links TRBV10-3 to TRBJ1-2; 7 nucleotides align to TRBD1. This CDR3 comprises 16 residues. Germline assignment: CDR1 ENHRY and CDR2 SYGVKD. Trimming at V came to 7 bases and at J to 0 bases, leaving 11 bases not matched to a gene. This CDR3 is CAINIQGIGANYGYTF. The CDR3 bases are TGTGCCATCAATATACAGGGGATAGGGGCTAACTATGGCTACACCTTC.

This clone has just a few counts. V gene TRBV20-1 combines with J gene TRBJ1-2, with D hard to call. V gave up 3 bases and J gave up 7 bases, with 6 bases separating them. The CDR3 totals 10 residues. Germline loops: CDR1 DFQATT, CDR2 SNEGSKA (reference sequence). The CDR3: CSARGSGYTF. In DNA form, the CDR3 reads TGCAGTGCTAGGGGGTCTGGCTACACCTTC.

This clone was recorded a few times. This chain links TRBV2 with TRBJ1-2; no clear D gene. Germline CDR1 reads SNHLY; CDR2 reads FYNNEI. V was trimmed by 4 bases and J by 4 bases, leaving 7 bases between them. The CDR3 length is 12 residues. CDR3 bases: TGTGCCAGCAGTGCAGATTCCTATGGCTACACCTTC. This translates into CASSADSYGYTF.

The gene calls are TRBV30 and TRBJ2-5; 7 positions match TRBD1. Germline CDR1 is GTSNPN and CDR2 is SVGIG (reference sequence). The CDR3 runs to 14 residues. The junction had 9 bases not matched to a gene; V was cut back by 4 bases and J by 4 bases. Here the CDR3 DNA reads TGTGCCTGGATTGAGACAGGACAGGCAGAGACCCAGTACTTC. It yields the protein CAWIETGQAETQYF.

The sample holds a few counts of this clone. The chain links TRBV7-3 to TRBJ1-5; unclear D gene. The CDR3 is 14 amino acids. Germline V CDR1 and CDR2: SGHTA, FQGTGA. The V and J ends lost 5 bases and 4 bases respectively, with 12 bases between them. The DNA of the CDR3 is TGTGCCAGCAGCCCCGGAAGCGATAATCAGCCCCAGCATTTT. This translates into CASSPGSDNQPQHF.

The chain joins TRBV5-1 to TRBJ2-7; D might be TRBD1 (6 bases). V was trimmed by 3 bases and J by 0 bases, leaving 16 bases between them. The CDR3 covers 16 residues. Germline V gives CDR1 SGHRS, CDR2 YFSETQ. This CDR3 is CASSSTTGQSSYEQYF. The CDR3 region has the DNA TGCGCCAGCAGCTCTACCACAGGACAGAGCTCCTACGAGCAGTACTTC.

This clone was observed a handful of times. The CDR3 loop is CASTPTGGYGYTF. The DNA of the CDR3 is TGTGCCAGTACCCCGACAGGAGGATATGGCTACACCTTC. The chain has TRBV19 and TRBJ1-2, with a tentative D call TRBD1 (6 bases). The V end lost 7 bases, the J end lost 5 bases, and 14 bases lay between the germline ends. The V gene's germline CDR1 is LNHDA and CDR2 SQIVND (reference sequence). This CDR3 comprises 13 residues.

This rearrangement joins TRBV9 to TRBJ1-5; D is perhaps TRBD1 (6 bases). The CDR3 is made up of 16 amino acids. Germline V gene data show CDR1 as SGDLS and CDR2 as YYNGEE. V was cut by 4 bases and J by 2 bases, with 16 bases left in between. This CDR3 is CASSREEGGRNQPQHF. Written as DNA, the CDR3 is TGTGCCAGCAGCCGTGAGGAGGGGGGCCGCAATCAGCCCCAGCATTTT.

The V and J genes are TRBV9 and TRBJ2-1; D possibly uses TRBD1 or TRBD2 (5 bases each). The V gene's germline CDR1 is SGDLS and CDR2 YYNGEE. Trimming took 3 bases from V and 3 from J, leaving 10 bases between them. The CDR3 extends over 14 amino acids. Here the CDR3 DNA reads TGTGCCAGCAGCGGGGGGACGGGCTACAATGAGCAGTTCTTC. Translation: CASSGGTGYNEQFF. The full variable domain, with the rest looked up from reference TRBV9 and TRBJ2-1, is DSGVTQTPKHLITATGQRVTLRCSPRSGDLSVYWYQQSLDQGLQFLIQYYNGEERAKGNILERFSAQQFPDLHSELNLSSLELGDSALYFCASSGGTGYNEQFFGPGTRLTVL.

This clone appeared a single time. The chain employs TRBV9 and TRBJ2-2, with D perhaps TRBD2 (5 bases). Germline CDR1 is SGDLS and CDR2 is YYNGEE. The CDR3 is 15 amino acids. V was shortened by 4 bases and J by 3 bases, with 13 bases between the two germline ends. The CDR3 here is CASSPEGRDTGELFF. CDR3 coding DNA: TGTGCCAGCAGCCCTGAGGGTCGGGACACCGGGGAGCTGTTTTTT. The variable domain in full, with the rest retrieved from reference TRBV9 and TRBJ2-2, is DSGVTQTPKHLITATGQRVTLRCSPRSGDLSVYWYQQSLDQGLQFLIQYYNGEERAKGNILERFSAQQFPDLHSELNLSSLELGDSALYFCASSPEGRDTGELFFGEGSRLTVL.

The chain joins TRBV23-1 to TRBJ1-5, with a weak D call TRBD1 (6 bases). TRBV23-1 is an ORF for which the function is uncertain. The CDR3 covers 14 residues. Between the trimmed V and J ends, which lost 4 bases and 7 bases, there was a span of 14 bases. The CDR3 bases are TGCGCCAGCAGTCGGTTCCAGGGGAAACAGCCCCAGCATTTT. Its translation is CASSRFQGKQPQHF.

The chain employs TRBV18 and TRBJ2-1, with D possibly being TRBD1 or TRBD2 (6 bases each). The CDR3 has 16 residues. Per the germline V gene, CDR1 is KGHSH and CDR2 is LQKENI. V lost 1 base and J lost 8, with 18 bases in between. CDR3 nucleotide sequence: TGTGCCAGCTCACCACTCTTCGCGTCCGGGGGCGATGAGCAGTTCTTC. Translation: CASSPLFASGGDEQFF.

This chain uses TRBV27 with TRBJ2-1; 9 bases are shared with TRBD2. This CDR3 contains 14 residues. V was pared by 4 bases and J by 10 bases, with 8 bases of the junction left unmatched. CDR1 and CDR2 from the germline V gene are MNHEY and SMNVEV (reference sequence). CDR3 residues: CASSSVGLAGEQFF. In DNA form, the CDR3 reads TGTGCCAGCAGTTCCGTGGGACTAGCAGGGGAGCAGTTCTTC.

The rearrangement joins TRBV5-1 to TRBJ1-5; 9 nucleotides align to TRBD1. J lost 2 bases, V lost 4 bases, and 10 bases had no gene match. This CDR3 region has 17 residues. Germline lookup yields CDR1 SGHRS and CDR2 YFSETQ. The CDR3 reads CASSLYPGQGRNQPQHF. The CDR3 DNA reads as TGCGCCAGCAGCCTATACCCGGGACAGGGACGCAATCAGCCCCAGCATTTT.

The chain is built from TRBV5-6 and TRBJ1-5; D unclear. CDR1 is SGHDT and CDR2 is YYEEEE in the germline V gene. With 4 bases removed from V and 6 bases from J, the gap between germline ends came to 17 bases. This CDR3 has 15 residues. For the CDR3, the DNA is TGTGCCAGCAGCCGACTCCTACCTTCGGGTCAGCCCCAGCATTTT. Translated: CASSRLLPSGQPQHF.

J is TRBJ2-3 and V is TRBV20-1; perhaps TRBD2 as D (5 bases). The CDR3 extends over 11 amino acids. V lost 6 bases and J 4 bases, leaving 8 bases between the germline ends. Germline V lookup: CDR1 DFQATT, CDR2 SNEGSKA (reference sequence). The CDR3 sequence is CSAPGADTQYF. The CDR3 DNA reads as TGCAGTGCCCCCGGGGCAGATACGCAGTATTTT.

This chain joins TRBV18 and TRBJ1-2; D uncertain. The CDR3 extends over 14 amino acids. Germline assignment: CDR1 KGHSH and CDR2 LQKENI. V was pared by 3 bases and J by 2 bases, with 10 bases between. For the CDR3, the DNA is TGTGCCAGCTCACCCCCAGGCGGCAACTATGGCTACACCTTC. Its translation: CASSPPGGNYGYTF.

The gene calls are TRBV30 and TRBJ2-1; the match to TRBD2 covers 8 bases. V gave up 7 bases and J gave up 6 bases; unmatched junction bases: 11. CDR3 size: 14 residues. Per germline, CDR1 GTSNPN and CDR2 SVGIG (reference sequence). Here the CDR3 DNA reads TGTGCCTTTAGTTCGACTAGCGTTGGCAATGAGCAGTTCTTC. This encodes CAFSSTSVGNEQFF.

This chain links TRBV7-3 with TRBJ2-3; 9 nucleotides match TRBD2. Germline CDR1 is SGHTA and CDR2 is FQGTGA. The V and J ends lost 4 bases and 3 bases, in that order; junction bases with no gene match: 11. This CDR3 spans 17 amino acids. CDR3 DNA: TGTGCCAGCAGCTCCGTGGCGGGAGGGCTAGGGACAGATACGCAGTATTTT. This codes for CASSSVAGGLGTDTQYF.